This TCR beta chain emerged from a study of OX40 agonist ivuxolimab in advanced cancers. Findings and limits, study-wide: The investigators did not determine what antigen specificity the expanded peripheral T cells had. Partly responding patients at 0.1-3.0 mg/kg showed some of the smallest clonal expansion.

This CDR3 has 15 residues. V shed 2 bases and J 3 bases; nucleotides not matched to a gene: 7. CDR1 and CDR2 from the germline V gene are MNHEY and SVGAGI. This clone was observed a handful of times. No antigen is known for it. Measured with immunoSEQ multiplex PCR; TCRdb has only the in-frame clones, and not every one. The sample carries 65,000 to 90,000 clones, about 89% recorded once. This material consisted of CD4+ or CD8+ T cells sorted from blood, taken in a trial of the OX40 agonist ivuxolimab. The TCR originated in an adult with an advanced solid tumor such as melanoma, head and neck, liver or kidney cancer. The rearrangement uses TRBV6-5 and TRBJ2-7; 7 bases align to TRBD2. The CDR3 is CASSYTSGTDYEQYF. For the CDR3, the DNA is TGTGCCAGCAGTTACACCAGCGGGACGGACTACGAGCAGTACTTC.